Following are 3 T cell receptor beta chains from one sample sequenced in a study of identical twins. TCRdb reprocessed the 5' RACE reads via MiXCR and lists one record per CDR3 protein. The table records 1.5 million to 2 million distinct CDR3 sequences, more than 30% of them present only once. The sequenced sample was cord blood. The receptors originated from a newborn girl in good health.

This clonotype appeared many times. The chain combines TRBV29-1 with TRBJ2-7; D may be TRBD1 (5 bases). CDR1 and CDR2 (germline): SQVTM, ANQGSEA. Trimming took 3 bases from V and 2 from J, leaving 11 bases between them. This CDR3 spans 13 amino acids. The CDR3, as DNA: TGCAGCGTTGAGGGCGACAGAACCTACGAGCAGTACTTC. Translating gives CSVEGDRTYEQYF.

V gene TRBV27 combines with J gene TRBJ2-1, with no clear D. Trimming left V 0 bases short and J 12 bases short, with 12 bases between. The CDR3 is 13 amino acids. CDR1 MNHEY and CDR2 SMNVEV come from the germline V gene (reference sequence). The chain's CDR3 is CASSLSSRGGQFF. CDR3 nucleotide sequence: TGTGCCAGCAGTTTATCATCGCGTGGTGGGCAGTTCTTC.

The V call is TRBV10-3, the J call TRBJ2-2; maybe TRBD1 (6 bases). The CDR3 contains 14 residues. V shed 9 bases and J shed 0 bases, with 11 bases lying between them. Germline assignment: CDR1 ENHRY and CDR2 SYGVKD. CDR3 sequence: CAIQGTANTGELFF. CDR3 coding DNA: TGTGCCATACAGGGCACTGCGAACACCGGGGAGCTGTTTTTT.